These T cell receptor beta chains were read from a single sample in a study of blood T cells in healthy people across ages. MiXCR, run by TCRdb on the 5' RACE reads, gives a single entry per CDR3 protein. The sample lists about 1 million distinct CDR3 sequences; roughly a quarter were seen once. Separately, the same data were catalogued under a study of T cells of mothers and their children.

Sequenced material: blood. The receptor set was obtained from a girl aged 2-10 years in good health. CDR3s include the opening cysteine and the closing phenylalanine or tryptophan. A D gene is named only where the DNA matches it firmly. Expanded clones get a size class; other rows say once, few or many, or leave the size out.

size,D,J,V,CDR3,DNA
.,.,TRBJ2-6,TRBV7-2,CASSLLFRGANVLTF,TGTGCCAGCAGCCTCCTATTCCGTGGGGCCAACGTCCTGACTTTC
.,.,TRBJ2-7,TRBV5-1,CASSLDRLTYEQYF,TGCGCCAGCAGCTTAGACAGGTTAACCTACGAGCAGTACTTC
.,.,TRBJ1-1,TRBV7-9,CASNSVVRGTEAFF,TGTGCCAGCAACTCGGTCGTTAGAGGGACTGAAGCTTTCTTT
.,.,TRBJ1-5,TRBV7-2,CASSPAGGAKWDTQHF,TGTGCCAGCAGCCCAGCCGGGGGGGCTAAGTGGGATACGCAGCATTTT
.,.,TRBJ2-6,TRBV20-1,CSAGGPPIPSGANVLTF,TGCAGTGCGGGGGGGCCCCCAATCCCCTCTGGGGCCAACGTCCTGACTTTC
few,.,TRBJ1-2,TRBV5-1,CASSLDGRGDGYTF,TGCGCCAGCAGCTTGGACGGAAGGGGAGATGGCTACACCTTC
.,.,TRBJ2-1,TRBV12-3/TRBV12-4,CACLVGDEQFF,TGTGCCTGCCTGGTGGGAGACGAGCAGTTCTTC
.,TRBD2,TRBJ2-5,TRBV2,CASSEGGSGGAWETQYF,TGTGCCAGCAGTGAAGGGGGCAGCGGGGGGGCATGGGAGACCCAGTACTTC
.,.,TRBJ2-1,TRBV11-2,CASRQTEVREQFF,TGTGCCAGCAGGCAAACGGAGGTCCGGGAGCAGTTCTTC
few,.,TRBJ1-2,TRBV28,CASSLGFLGGYTF,TGTGCCAGCAGTTTAGGCTTCCTTGGGGGCTACACCTTC
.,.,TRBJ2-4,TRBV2,CASSEEVGAKNIQYF,TGTGCCAGCAGTGAAGAGGTTGGGGCCAAAAACATTCAGTACTTC
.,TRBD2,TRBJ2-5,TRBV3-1,CASSLGEGKQYF,TGTGCCAGCAGCCTAGGGGAGGGAAAGCAGTACTTC
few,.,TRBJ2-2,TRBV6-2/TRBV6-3,CASSYRHTGELFF,TGTGCCAGCAGTTACCGGCACACCGGGGAGCTGTTTTTT
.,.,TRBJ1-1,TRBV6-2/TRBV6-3,CASTFFRDTEAFF,TGTGCCAGCACCTTCTTCAGGGACACTGAAGCTTTCTTT
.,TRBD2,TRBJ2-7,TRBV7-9,CASSLAGGPAYEQYF,TGTGCCAGCAGCCTAGCGGGAGGGCCAGCCTACGAGCAGTACTTC
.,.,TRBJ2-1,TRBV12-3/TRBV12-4,CASSFGPGDNEQFF,TGTGCCAGCAGTTTCGGCCCCGGGGACAATGAGCAGTTCTTC
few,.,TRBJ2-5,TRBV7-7,CASSLGVAGGQETQYF,TGTGCTAGCAGCCTTGGAGTAGCCGGAGGCCAAGAGACCCAGTACTTC
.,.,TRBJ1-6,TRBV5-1,CASSLLQGPSPLHF,TGCGCCAGCAGCTTGTTACAGGGCCCTTCACCCCTCCACTTT
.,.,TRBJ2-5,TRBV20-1,CSARDLWGQKETQYF,TGCAGTGCTAGAGATCTCTGGGGGCAGAAAGAGACCCAGTACTTC
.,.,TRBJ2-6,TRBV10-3,CAISAWGVNGANVLTF,TGTGCCATCAGTGCTTGGGGCGTAAATGGGGCCAACGTCCTGACTTTC
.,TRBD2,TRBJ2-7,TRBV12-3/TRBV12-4,CASSSSTSGRPSSYEQYF,TGTGCCAGCAGTTCCTCCACTAGCGGGAGGCCTAGCTCCTACGAGCAGTACTTC
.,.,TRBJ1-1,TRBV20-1,CSARVASDTEAFF,TGCAGTGCTAGAGTTGCCAGTGACACTGAAGCTTTCTTT
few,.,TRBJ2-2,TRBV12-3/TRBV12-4,CASSKNLADPTGELFF,TGTGCCAGCAGTAAAAACCTCGCAGACCCCACCGGGGAGCTGTTTTTT
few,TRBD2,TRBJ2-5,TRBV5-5,CASSLNLAGTSYNEQSF,TGTGCCAGCAGCTTGAATCTAGCGGGGACCTCCTACAATGAGCAGTCCTTC
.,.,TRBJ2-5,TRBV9,CASSVGTSQETQYF,TGTGCCAGCAGCGTAGGGACCTCCCAAGAGACCCAGTACTTC
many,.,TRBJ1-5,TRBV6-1,CASSEQAGQPQHF,TGTGCCAGCAGTGAACAGGCGGGTCAGCCCCAGCATTTT
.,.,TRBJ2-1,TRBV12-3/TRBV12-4,CASSHLTARNEQFF,TGTGCCAGCAGTCACCTAACCGCTCGGAATGAGCAGTTCTTC
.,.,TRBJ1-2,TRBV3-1,CACSQSGVGYTF,TGTGCCTGCAGCCAATCTGGGGTAGGCTACACCTTC
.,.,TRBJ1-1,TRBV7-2,CASSSIAGFSEAFF,TGTGCCAGCAGCTCAATCGCAGGGTTCAGTGAAGCTTTCTTT